Following are 10 T cell receptor beta chains from one sample sequenced in a study of blood T cell repertoires in COVID-19. The table came from immunoSEQ multiplex PCR; TCRdb's copy has only in-frame clones and leaves some out. Of about 320,000 clones listed, around nine tenths were seen once; the top ten hold around 3.9%. The specimen was PBMCs or T cells enriched from blood (not recorded which). These receptors were obtained from a young woman who had been exposed to COVID-19.

With respect to this clone: The same CDR3 is also encoded by other DNA sequences in this sample. DNA for the CDR3: TGTGCCAGCTCCCCGGGACAGAACTATGGCTACACCTTC. Its protein is CASSPGQNYGYTF. The chain couples TRBV18 to TRBJ1-2; 7 bases align to TRBD1. Trimming at V came to 6 bases and at J to 2 bases, leaving 3 bases not matched to a gene. Germline-derived CDR1 and CDR2 are KGHSH and LQKENI. This CDR3 has 13 residues.

The J gene is TRBJ2-7, the V gene TRBV11-2; the match to TRBD2 covers 10 bases. The CDR3 extends over 18 amino acids. Trimming at V came to 3 bases and at J to 0 bases, leaving 11 bases not matched to a gene. Germline CDR1 and CDR2: SGHAT and FQNNGV. CDR3 region: CASSLVISSGGFSYEQYF. The CDR3 DNA follows: TGTGCCAGCAGCTTGGTCATATCTAGCGGGGGCTTCTCCTACGAGCAGTACTTC.

The chain joins TRBV25-1 to TRBJ1-3; D is unclear. CDR3 length equals 15 residues. Germline assignment: CDR1 MGHDK and CDR2 SYGVNS. V lost 1 base and J 4 bases, leaving 11 bases between the germline ends. The DNA of the CDR3 is TGTGCCAGCAGTGAATCGCTCGGAGGAGGAAACACCATATATTTT. Protein sequence: CASSESLGGGNTIYF.

V gene TRBV5-1 combines with J gene TRBJ1-2; 7 bases match TRBD1. V gave up 4 bases and J gave up 7 bases; unmatched junction bases: 10. CDR3 length: 14 amino acids. Germline V gene sequence: CDR1 SGHRS, CDR2 YFSETQ. The CDR3 spells CASSQTQGGAGYTF. The CDR3 DNA is TGCGCCAGCAGCCAAACGCAGGGGGGAGCTGGCTACACCTTC.

The chain is built from TRBV19 and TRBJ2-4; tentatively, D is TRBD1 (5 bases). The germline V and J ends were trimmed by 5 bases and 8 bases, with 7 bases remaining between them. The length of the CDR3 is 11 residues. Per the germline V gene, CDR1 is LNHDA and CDR2 is SQIVND (reference sequence). The CDR3 spells CASSQGDIQYF. The DNA of the CDR3 is TGTGCCAGTAGTCAAGGGGACATTCAGTACTTC.

This clone was observed once. This chain joins TRBV18 and TRBJ1-4, with a tentative D call TRBD1 (5 bases). Between the trimmed V and J ends, which lost 6 bases and 6 bases, there was a span of 14 bases. This CDR3 spans 14 amino acids. From germline, CDR1 is KGHSH and CDR2 LQKENI. CDR3 coding DNA: TGTGCCAGCTCCCCGGGAGGGACGGATGAAAAACTGTTTTTT. This sequence encodes CASSPGGTDEKLFF.

The CDR3 sequence is CASSQDRQGSGNTIYF. The CDR3, as DNA: TGCGCCAGCAGCCAAGATCGACAAGGCTCTGGAAACACCATATATTTT. The rearrangement joins TRBV4-1 to TRBJ1-3; the D is unclear. The CDR3 has 16 residues. CDR1 and CDR2 from the germline V gene are MGHRA and YSYEKL. The V end lost 0 bases, the J end lost 0 bases, and 9 bases lay between the germline ends.

The rearrangement uses TRBV6-5 and TRBJ1-6, with a possible D match to TRBD1 (5 bases). The germline CDR1 and CDR2 sequences are MNHEY and SVGAGI. V lost 6 bases and J lost 6, with 9 bases in between. The CDR3 is 13 amino acids. CDR3 residues: CASREGFNSPLHF. CDR3 DNA: TGTGCCAGCAGGGAGGGGTTTAATTCACCCCTCCACTTT.

The V gene is TRBV5-6, the J gene TRBJ1-2; 7 nucleotides agree with TRBD1. There are 14 residues in the CDR3. J lost 0 bases, V lost 4 bases, and 3 bases had no gene match. Germline CDR1 and CDR2: SGHDT and YYEEEE. CDR3 in amino acids: CASSPGQTNYGYTF. The CDR3 bases are TGTGCCAGCAGCCCGGGACAGACTAACTATGGCTACACCTTC.

V gene TRBV10-3 combines with J gene TRBJ1-6, with a tentative D call TRBD1 (5 bases). CDR1 ENHRY and CDR2 SYGVKD come from the germline V gene. V dropped 3 bases and J dropped 5 bases, with 14 bases sitting between them. CDR3 size: 16 residues. CDR3 protein: CAISDGRQGNNSPLHF. Written as DNA, the CDR3 is TGTGCCATCAGTGACGGTCGGCAGGGCAATAATTCACCCCTCCACTTT.